The rows below give T cell receptor beta chains drawn from one sample of a study of shared clonotypes between healthy human individuals. The assay was immunoSEQ multiplex PCR, and TCRdb's table has in-frame clones only and misses some. In the table there are hundreds of thousands of clones, approximately 95% of which are singletons. Sequences were obtained from naive CD8+ T cells sorted from blood. The receptors originated from a woman in her thirties in good health. The CDR3 runs from the conserved cysteine through the conserved F or W. D genes are given only for firm matches. Where a row states a size, it is once, few, many or the class of an expanded clone; other rows omit it.

len | abundance | j_gene | v_gene | d_gene | CDR3nt | CDR3aa
13 | NA | TRBJ2-2 | TRBV29-1 | NA | TGCAGCGTTGTAGCGGTTAACACCGGGGAGCTGTTTTTT | CSVVAVNTGELFF
14 | once | TRBJ2-7 | TRBV9 | TRBD2 | TGTGCCAGCAGCGTAGCGGGAGGGCCCAACGAGCAGTACTTC | CASSVAGGPNEQYF
13 | NA | TRBJ2-7 | TRBV11-2 | NA | TGTGCCAGCAGCATAGGGACCCCCTACGAGCAGTACTTC | CASSIGTPYEQYF
16 | NA | TRBJ2-3 | TRBV5-4 | TRBD1 | TGTGCCAGCAGCTCCGGCGGGACAGGAGGAATGGATACGCAGTATTTT | CASSSGGTGGMDTQYF
16 | NA | TRBJ2-1 | TRBV10-2 | NA | TGCGCCAGCAGTGAGTCTTTGGGAAGCTCCTACAATGAGCAGTTCTTC | CASSESLGSSYNEQFF
18 | NA | TRBJ2-7 | TRBV27 | NA | TGTGCCAGCAGTCTCTTCCACTCCAGGACCCTAATGTACTCCGAGCAGTACTTC | CASSLFHSRTLMYSEQYF
16 | NA | TRBJ1-2 | TRBV21-1 | NA | TGTGCCAGCAGCAAAGGACCGTGGGTGGCCTGCTATGGCTACACCTTC | CASSKGPWVACYGYTF
18 | NA | TRBJ2-2 | TRBV28 | NA | TGTGCCAGCAGCTCTAAGCACTTGGGGACGGTGAACACCGGGGAGCTGTTTTTT | CASSSKHLGTVNTGELFF
14 | NA | TRBJ2-3 | TRBV28 | NA | TGTGCCTGCCTCGAGGGTGCGAACACAGATACGCAGTATTTT | CACLEGANTDTQYF
16 | NA | TRBJ2-2 | TRBV13 | TRBD1 | TGTGCCAGCAGCTTAATACCTGGGACAGACACCGGGGAGCTGTTTTTT | CASSLIPGTDTGELFF